This entry is about one T cell receptor beta chain. Its antigen is unidentified. The sample belongs to a study of shared clonotypes between healthy human individuals. The study's findings and limits: Generation probability values for non-shared clonotypes were lower than those for clonotypes shared by all four donors. What naive subsets generally showed was a larger estimated richness than memory subsets showed.

Clones were read by immunoSEQ multiplex PCR, and TCRdb kept only the in-frame ones, dropping some. Altogether roughly 2 million clones are present, 85% to 95% being singletons, with the ten largest covering under 0.15%. Germline CDR1 and CDR2: ENHRY and SYGVKD. The CDR3 covers 16 residues. V lost 2 bases and J 0 bases, leaving 14 bases between the germline ends. The sequencing sample was made of naive CD4+ T cells sorted from blood. Subset described: CD45RA+ positively selected. The clonotype was recovered from a young man in good health. The chain has TRBV10-3 and TRBJ2-7, with D tentatively TRBD2 (5 bases). CDR3 sequence reads: CAISESPSGISYEQYF. DNA of the CDR3: TGTGCCATCAGTGAGAGCCCCAGCGGAATCTCCTACGAGCAGTACTTC.